These 4 T cell receptor beta chains originate from one sample sequenced in a study of cytomegalovirus exposure and HLA in healthy donors. The protocol was immunoSEQ multiplex PCR, while the TCRdb copy is restricted to in-frame clones and leaves out a portion. The data contain approximately 160,000 clones, 85% to 90% of them seen just once; the ten biggest clones take up 2.5% to 4%. The specimen was PBMCs. The receptor source for this set is a woman under 30 in good health and CMV-seropositive.

This rearrangement joins TRBV4-3 to TRBJ2-1; D gene uncertain. CDR3 length: 15 amino acids. Between the trimmed V and J ends, which lost 3 bases and 5 bases, there was a span of 14 bases. Germline CDR1 LGHNA, CDR2 YSLEER. The CDR3 spells CASSQAEGVDNEQFF. In nucleotides, the CDR3 is TGCGCCAGCAGCCAGGCCGAAGGAGTGGACAATGAGCAGTTCTTC.

The V and J genes are TRBV30 and TRBJ2-2; D remains unclear. Trimming pared 2 bases from V and 2 bases from J, leaving 18 bases between. CDR1 and CDR2 from the germline V gene are GTSNPN and SVGIG (reference sequence). The CDR3 extends over 17 amino acids. The CDR3 reads CAWSQVRHGLNTGELFF. The CDR3 DNA is TGTGCCTGGAGTCAGGTACGACATGGCCTTAACACCGGGGAGCTGTTTTTT.

This sequence joins TRBV7-9 and TRBJ2-1; D might be TRBD2 (6 bases). V was clipped by 6 bases and J by 7 bases, with 28 bases between them. CDR3 length equals 18 residues. Germline V gives CDR1 SEHNR, CDR2 FQNEAQ (reference sequence). The CDR3 region has the DNA TGTGCCAGCAGTTTGCTTGGACTAACAGAAGAGAGCGGAAATGAGCAGTTCTTC. Its protein is CASSLLGLTEESGNEQFF.

The genes are TRBV27 and TRBJ2-1; 10 bases align to TRBD2. With V trimmed by 5 bases and J by 3 bases, 7 bases remained unmatched. This CDR3 region has 16 residues. The germline gives CDR1 MNHEY, CDR2 SMNVEV (reference sequence). CDR3 sequence: CASSQGTSAGYNEQFF. The CDR3 DNA sequence: TGTGCCAGCAGTCAAGGGACTAGCGCTGGCTACAATGAGCAGTTCTTC.